Following are 9 T cell receptor beta chains from one sample sequenced in a study of blood T cell repertoires in COVID-19. Sequenced by immunoSEQ multiplex PCR; TCRdb stores in-frame clones only, minus some. The sample includes fewer than 250,000 clones, about 86% seen only once; the top ten take more than 8%. The sequencing sample was made of peripheral blood. The receptors originated from a woman aged 45 to 65 with acute or convalescent COVID-19.

This clone came up a few times. The sample holds other DNA sequences that translate to the same CDR3. V usage is TRBV18 and J usage is TRBJ1-1; D gene unclear. In germline, CDR1 is KGHSH, CDR2 LQKENI. V gave up 4 bases and J gave up 1 base, with 7 bases separating them. This CDR3 spans 13 amino acids. The CDR3 loop is CASSHGENTEAFF. CDR3 nucleotide sequence: TGTGCCAGCTCACACGGTGAGAACACTGAAGCTTTCTTT.

The chain joins TRBV18 to TRBJ2-3, with D possibly matching TRBD2 (5 bases). The CDR3 loop spans 15 amino acids. CDR1 is KGHSH and CDR2 is LQKENI in the germline V gene. The germline V and J ends were trimmed by 6 bases and 4 bases, with 17 bases remaining between them. CDR3 DNA: TGTGCCAGCTCCCTCACGGGTGGGAGTTCAGATACGCAGTATTTT. It translates to CASSLTGGSSDTQYF.

Comment on this clone: Germline is not matched at one junction end, which may reflect a read error. V gene TRBV27 combines with J gene TRBJ2-7, with TRBD1 matching 11 bases. The CDR3 consists of 12 residues. Germline V CDR1 and CDR2: MNHEY, SMNVEV (reference sequence). The CDR3 spells CASSRSDRGLSF. In DNA form, the CDR3 reads TGTGCCAGCAGTCGTTCGGACAGGGGGCTCTCCTTC.

The chain has TRBV11-3 and TRBJ2-5; no clear D. CDR1 is SGHNT, CDR2 YENEEA, per germline. This CDR3 has 18 amino acids. V was shortened by 6 bases and J by 4 bases, with 27 bases between the two germline ends. CDR3 in amino acids: CASSPPSRTAKITETQYF. The DNA for the CDR3 is TGTGCCAGCAGTCCGCCATCGAGAACCGCCAAGATTACAGAGACCCAGTACTTC.

This sequence joins TRBV2 and TRBJ2-3; D is ambiguous. V was trimmed by 8 bases and J by 0 bases, leaving 15 bases between them. Germline V gene lookup returns CDR1 SNHLY and CDR2 FYNNEI. This CDR3 region has 15 residues. CDR3 DNA sequence: TGTGCCAGCCCGCCAGGCCTGGATAGCACAGATACGCAGTATTTT. Protein product: CASPPGLDSTDTQYF.

The chain is built from TRBV5-1 and TRBJ2-3; 9 bases are shared with TRBD2. The germline V gene has CDR1 SGHRS and CDR2 YFSETQ. This CDR3 has 16 residues. V lost 4 bases to trimming and J lost 3 bases; unmatched junction nucleotides: 9. CDR3 residues: CASSAGVAGVTDTQYF. In DNA, the CDR3 is TGCGCCAGCAGCGCTGGGGTAGCGGGAGTAACAGATACGCAGTATTTT.

The chain carries TRBV29-1 and TRBJ2-7, with TRBD2 matching 7 bases. From germline, CDR1 is SQVTM and CDR2 ANQGSEA. V was pared by 7 bases and J by 0 bases, with 9 bases of the junction left unmatched. The CDR3 loop spans 14 amino acids. This CDR3 reads CSAGRGLYSYEQYF. The CDR3 bases are TGCAGCGCTGGACGGGGACTATACTCCTACGAGCAGTACTTC.

This CDR3 reads CASSRGGYEQYF. DNA of the CDR3: TGTGCCAGCAGCCGAGGCGGCTACGAGCAGTACTTC. V is TRBV6-6 and J is TRBJ2-7, with D unclear. The CDR3 is 12 amino acids. The V end lost 6 bases, the J end lost 3 bases, and 9 bases lay between the germline ends. The germline CDR1 and CDR2 sequences are MNHNY and SVGAGI (reference sequence).

This clone was recorded at least ten times. Within the sample, other DNA sequences also encode this same CDR3. V is TRBV5-1 and J is TRBJ2-5; the match to TRBD1 covers 8 bases. Germline V CDR1 and CDR2: SGHRS, YFSETQ. This CDR3 has 16 amino acids. Losses at the gene ends were 0 bases for V and 5 bases for J; bases not matched to a gene: 9. Here the CDR3 reads CASSLGRQGRQETQYF. The CDR3 DNA follows: TGCGCCAGCAGCTTGGGCCGACAGGGGCGACAGGAGACCCAGTACTTC.